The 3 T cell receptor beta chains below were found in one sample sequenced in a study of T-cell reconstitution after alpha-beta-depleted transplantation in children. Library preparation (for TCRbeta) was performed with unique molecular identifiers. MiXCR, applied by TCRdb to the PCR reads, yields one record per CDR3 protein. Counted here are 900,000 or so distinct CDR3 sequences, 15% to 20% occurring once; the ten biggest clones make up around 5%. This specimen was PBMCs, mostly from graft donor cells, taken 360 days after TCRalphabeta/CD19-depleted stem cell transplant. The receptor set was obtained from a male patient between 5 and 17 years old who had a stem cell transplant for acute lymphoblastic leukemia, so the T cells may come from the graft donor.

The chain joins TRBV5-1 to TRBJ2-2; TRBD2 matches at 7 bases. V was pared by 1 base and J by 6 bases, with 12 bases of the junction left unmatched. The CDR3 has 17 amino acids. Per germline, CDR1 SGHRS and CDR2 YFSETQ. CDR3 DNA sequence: TGCGCCAGCAGCTTGAATAGCGGGCCAGATATCGCCGGGGAGCTGTTTTTT. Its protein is CASSLNSGPDIAGELFF.

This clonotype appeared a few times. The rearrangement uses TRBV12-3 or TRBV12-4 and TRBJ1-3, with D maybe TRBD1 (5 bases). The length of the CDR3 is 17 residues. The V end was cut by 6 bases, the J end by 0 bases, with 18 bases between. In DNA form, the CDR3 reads TGTGCCAGCAGGCCACCGGGAGGGGCCTTCTCTGGAAACACCATATATTTT. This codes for CASRPPGGAFSGNTIYF.

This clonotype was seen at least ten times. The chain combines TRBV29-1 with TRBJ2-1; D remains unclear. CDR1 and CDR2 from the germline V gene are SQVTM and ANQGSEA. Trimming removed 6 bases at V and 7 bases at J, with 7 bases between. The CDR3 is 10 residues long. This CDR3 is CSVLANEQFF. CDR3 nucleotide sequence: TGCAGCGTGCTTGCTAATGAGCAGTTCTTC.